The source of this T cell receptor beta chain is a study of T cells after yellow fever vaccination. The CDR3 length is 14 residues. The germline V gene encodes CDR1 ENHRY and CDR2 SYGVKD. V was trimmed by 2 bases and J by 4 bases, leaving 11 bases between them. Study observations and caveats: Sorted memory cells at day 0 lacked detectable levels of almost all vaccine-responding clonotypes.

One entry per CDR3 protein, called by TCRdb with MiXCR from the 5' RACE reads. The top ten hold more than 9% of the sample, which has about 46,000 distinct CDR3 sequences, more than 6% seen once. The chain uses TRBV10-3 and TRBJ1-1; the D is unclear. This material consisted of PBMCs, either bulk or a sorted T-cell subset (CD4+, CD8+, memory, or dextramer-sorted; not recorded which), taken 45 days after the yellow fever booster vaccination. The receptor comes from a man in his thirties or forties who received the YFV17D yellow fever vaccine. DNA of the CDR3: TGTGCCATCAGTGAGGTCTCCGCTAGCACTGAAGCTTTCTTT. It is translated as CAISEVSASTEAFF.